The T cell receptor (beta chain) described here comes from a study of beta chain features in type 1 diabetes. Study-level information: Patients did not differ from healthy donors in age, gender or cell yield. General study results and limits: All four CD4+ subsets of Type 1 diabetes patients contained TCRB CDR3s that were moderately but significantly shorter. Patients with type 1 diabetes carried fewer insertions and had more deletions at their VDJ junctions. Naive, central memory and Treg TCRB repertoires seemed to resemble each other more closely in patients than they did in healthy donors.

In regard to this clone: Its target is unknown. At the DNA level, this CDR3 is encoded by other sequences in the same sample as well.

Expressed TCRB transcripts got sequenced, as all isolated RNA was reverse transcribed. The read count averaged about 3.6 million across naive, central memory and regulatory T cell samples. Assay used: immunoSEQ multiplex PCR; TCRdb lists only in-frame clones, some missing. The table includes hundreds of thousands of clones, 10% to 15% detected once. There are 15 residues in the CDR3. V shed 5 bases and J shed 0 bases, with 13 bases lying between them. The V gene's germline CDR1 is SEHNR and CDR2 FQNEAQ (reference sequence). The source material was naive CD4+ T cells from blood. V usage is TRBV7-9 and J usage is TRBJ1-2; no clear D. This clonotype was sampled from a man between 18 and 29 years old with type 1 diabetes. The CDR3 sequence is CASSPRTGTNYGYTF. Written as DNA, the CDR3 is TGTGCCAGCAGCCCCCGGACGGGGACTAACTATGGCTACACCTTC.